Following are 7 T cell receptor beta chains from one sample sequenced in a study of OX40 agonist ivuxolimab in advanced cancers. The protocol used for the library was the immunoSEQ multiplex PCR assay. TCRdb carries this immuneACCESS record with in-frame sequences only. Its versions omit some clonotypes, under half of them owing to an unresolved V gene in the studies checked, with the rest unexplained. For this sample there are roughly 61,000 clones; around 90% appear just once. The ten largest clones take up under 2.5% of the sample. The specimen was CD4+ or CD8+ T cells sorted from blood, collected in a trial of the OX40 agonist ivuxolimab. These receptors were obtained from an adult with an advanced solid tumor such as melanoma, head and neck, liver or kidney cancer.

V usage is TRBV11-3 and J usage is TRBJ1-2; possibly TRBD1 for D (6 bases). The CDR3 loop spans 15 amino acids. Germline V gene lookup returns CDR1 SGHNT and CDR2 YENEEA. V lost 5 bases and J 7 bases, leaving 20 bases between the germline ends. CDR3 loop: CASSRVGQQDSGYTF. CDR3 sequence (DNA): TGTGCCAGCAGCCGAGTCGGACAGCAAGATAGTGGCTACACCTTC.

The genes are TRBV28 and TRBJ2-6; 7 bases agree with TRBD2. The V segment lost 5 bases and the J segment 0 bases; nucleotides outside the gene matches: 10. This CDR3 is built from 18 residues. CDR1 MDHEN and CDR2 SYDVKM come from the germline V gene. CDR3: CASSGEGRRGSGANVLTF. For the CDR3, the DNA is TGTGCCAGCAGTGGGGAGGGAAGGAGGGGCTCTGGGGCCAACGTCCTGACTTTC.

The J gene is TRBJ2-6, the V gene TRBV5-1; D perhaps matches TRBD1 (7 bases). The CDR3 has 17 residues. Deletions cut 7 bases from V and 0 bases from J, with 17 bases between. CDR1 is SGHRS, CDR2 YFSETQ, per germline. CDR3 coding DNA: TGCGCCAGCGGGACTGACAGGGAGACCTCTGGGGCCAACGTCCTGACTTTC. Its protein is CASGTDRETSGANVLTF.

This chain joins TRBV7-9 and TRBJ2-1, with a tentative D call TRBD1 (5 bases). Trimming removed 2 bases from V and 5 bases from J, with 10 bases in between. Germline CDR1 reads SEHNR; CDR2 reads FQNEAQ (reference sequence). The CDR3 sequence is 14 residues long. CDR3 residues: CASSLQTANNEQFF. Here the CDR3 DNA reads TGTGCCAGCAGCTTACAGACAGCGAACAATGAGCAGTTCTTC.

The chain carries TRBV30 and TRBJ2-5, with D unclear. This CDR3 contains 14 residues. Germline V CDR1 and CDR2: GTSNPN, SVGIG (reference sequence). V gave up 0 bases and J gave up 4 bases, with 12 bases separating them. The CDR3 region has the DNA TGTGCCTGGAGTGTACCGGGCGTGCGAGAGACCCAGTACTTC. This encodes CAWSVPGVRETQYF. Full variable domain (missing parts from reference TRBV30 and TRBJ2-5): SQTIHQWPATLVQPVGSPLSLECTVEGTSNPNLYWYRQAAGRGLQLLFYSVGIGQISSEVPQNLSASRPQDRQFILSSKKLLLSDSGFYLCAWSVPGVRETQYFGPGTRLLVL.

This chain links TRBV15 with TRBJ1-1; no clear D. This CDR3 spans 13 amino acids. Trimming removed 4 bases at V and 4 bases at J, with 10 bases between. Germline V gene data show CDR1 as LNHNV and CDR2 as YYDKDF (reference sequence). The DNA of the CDR3 is TGTGCCACCAGCATCGACCGTGCCACTGAAGCTTTCTTT. Translating gives CATSIDRATEAFF.

J is TRBJ1-1 and V is TRBV18; TRBD1 might be the D (5 bases). The V end lost 6 bases, the J end lost 1 base, and 21 bases lay between the germline ends. The CDR3 is made up of 17 amino acids. From germline, CDR1 is KGHSH and CDR2 LQKENI. The DNA for the CDR3 is TGTGCCAGCTCCCTCTATACGGGGGTAACTCAGAACACTGAAGCTTTCTTT. This codes for CASSLYTGVTQNTEAFF.